This T cell receptor (beta chain) is from a study of T cell repertoires in cytomegalovirus infection. Study-wide context: Both a matching HLA type and CMV infection were indicated by public TCR beta signatures.

Each CDR3 protein gets one entry after TCRdb re-called the reads with MiXCR. The table has 600,000 to 800,000 distinct CDR3 sequences, about 24% seen once; the top ten hold roughly 8%. Overall study findings and caveats: The cumulative frequency of public TCR beta families distinguished individuals who carried CMV together with the relevant HLA. Ex vivo responses were dominated by HLA-C-restricted CMV-specific TCR beta clonotypes.

Only a few counts were recorded for this clonotype. No antigen is known for it. Trimming removed 5 bases from V and 6 bases from J, with 10 bases in between. The germline V gene has CDR1 MDHEN and CDR2 SYDVKM. The CDR3 runs 13 residues. The sample comprised CD8+ T cells from PBMCs. V and J are TRBV28 and TRBJ2-2, with D perhaps TRBD1 (5 bases). The source of this sequence is a human donor in good health (CMV status not recorded). Some clones in this sample may be carry-over from other donors' samples. The CDR3 sequence is CASSVLGAGELFF. CDR3 DNA sequence: TGTGCCAGCAGTGTTCTAGGGGCCGGGGAGCTGTTTTTT.